A single sample gave rise to the 9 T cell receptor beta chains below, sequenced in a study of shared clonotypes between healthy human individuals. Repertoires were generated with immunoSEQ multiplex PCR, while TCRdb's copy carries only in-frame clones and drops some. The table lists some 2 million clones, less than 95% of them singletons, with 1% to 1.5% in the top ten. It was CD45RO-negative cells, positively selected for CCR7, that made up naive CD8 cells, with terminally differentiated effector memory CD45RA+ cells excluded. Sequenced input: naive CD8+ T cells sorted from blood. All receptors come from a man between 18 and 29 years old in good health.

Turning to this clone: The same CDR3 is also encoded by other DNA sequences in this sample. The J gene is TRBJ1-6, the V gene TRBV4-1; the D is unclear. The CDR3 is 13 residues long. V lost 0 bases, J lost 7 bases, and 4 bases lay in between. The germline V gene has CDR1 MGHRA and CDR2 YSYEKL. CDR3 DNA sequence: TGCGCCAGCAGCCAAGAGGGGAATTCACCCCTCCACTTT. The encoded protein is CASSQEGNSPLHF.

This chain joins TRBV4-1 and TRBJ2-7; D is unresolved. Germline loops: CDR1 MGHRA, CDR2 YSYEKL. The V gene lost 0 bases and the J gene lost 2 bases, with 8 bases spanning the gap. The CDR3 has 14 amino acids. The CDR3 is CASSQDVKTYEQYF. The CDR3 DNA sequence: TGCGCCAGCAGCCAAGATGTGAAGACCTACGAGCAGTACTTC.

The J gene is TRBJ2-7, the V gene TRBV4-1; 8 nucleotides align to TRBD2. CDR1 and CDR2 from the germline V gene are MGHRA and YSYEKL. CDR3 size: 19 residues. V dropped 1 base and J dropped 2; count of bases not matched to a gene: 16. For the CDR3, the DNA is TGCGCCAGCAGCCAAGGCCCCACGGGGGGGGTATATTATACCTACGAGCAGTACTTC. Amino acid sequence: CASSQGPTGGVYYTYEQYF.

This chain joins TRBV2 and TRBJ2-1, with D perhaps TRBD2 (6 bases). The CDR3 spans 14 residues. Germline loops: CDR1 SNHLY, CDR2 FYNNEI. The V end was cut by 7 bases, the J end by 2 bases, with 12 bases between. CDR3 DNA: TGTGCCAGCATTAGCGGAAAAACCTACAATGAGCAGTTCTTC. Translated, it gives CASISGKTYNEQFF.

Regarding this clone: At the DNA level, this CDR3 is encoded by other sequences in the same sample as well. The chain combines TRBV13 with TRBJ2-7, with 12 bases aligning to TRBD2. CDR3 length: 13 residues. Germline values: CDR1 PRHDT, CDR2 FYEKMQ (reference sequence). Trimming took 4 bases from V and 6 from J; bases not matched to a gene: 1. CDR3 sequence: CASSSGLAGEQYF. The CDR3 region has the DNA TGTGCCAGCAGCTCGGGACTAGCGGGCGAGCAGTACTTC.

The chain has TRBV15 and TRBJ2-3; D unclear. This CDR3 has 13 residues. With 0 bases removed from V and 3 bases from J, the gap between germline ends came to 4 bases. CDR1 is LNHNV and CDR2 is YYDKDF in the germline V gene (reference sequence). CDR3 in amino acids: CATSRDRTDTQYF. The CDR3 DNA sequence: TGTGCCACCAGCAGAGATAGGACAGATACGCAGTATTTT.

The rearrangement links TRBV7-9 to TRBJ2-7, with 10 bases that match TRBD1. Per the germline V gene, CDR1 is SEHNR and CDR2 is FQNEAQ (reference sequence). Losses at the gene ends were 5 bases for V and 3 bases for J; bases not matched to a gene: 10. The CDR3 contains 16 residues. The CDR3 loop reads CASSPSPGQGNYEQYF. The CDR3 DNA is TGTGCCAGCAGCCCCAGCCCGGGACAGGGGAACTACGAGCAGTACTTC.

The chain uses TRBV28 and TRBJ2-5; D is possibly TRBD1 (5 bases). V lost 5 bases, J lost 0 bases, and 16 bases lay in between. CDR1 MDHEN and CDR2 SYDVKM come from the germline V gene. The CDR3 consists of 16 residues. CDR3 loop: CASSLDTEANQETQYF. CDR3 bases: TGTGCCAGCAGTCTGGACACCGAAGCAAACCAAGAGACCCAGTACTTC.

This clone appeared once. This chain uses TRBV5-1 with TRBJ2-7; 10 nucleotides match TRBD2. V trimming: 6 bases; J trimming: 4 bases; junction bases outside the gene matches: 13. CDR3 length: 16 amino acids. Germline V gives CDR1 SGHRS, CDR2 YFSETQ. CDR3 nucleotide sequence: TGCGCCAGCAATTTCCTCAGCGGGGGGGCCTGGTACGAGCAGTACTTC. It specifies CASNFLSGGAWYEQYF.